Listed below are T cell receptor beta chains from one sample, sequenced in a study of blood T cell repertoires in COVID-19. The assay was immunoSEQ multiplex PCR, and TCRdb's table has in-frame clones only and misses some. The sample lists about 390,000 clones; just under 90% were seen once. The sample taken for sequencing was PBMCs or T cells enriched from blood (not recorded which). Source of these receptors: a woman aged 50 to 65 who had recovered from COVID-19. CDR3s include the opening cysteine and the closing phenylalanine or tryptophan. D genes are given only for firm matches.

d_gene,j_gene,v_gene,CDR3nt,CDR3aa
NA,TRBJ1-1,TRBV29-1,TGCAGCGTTGATGCTCTAGGGGCTTTCCCTGAAGCTTTCTTT,CSVDALGAFPEAFF
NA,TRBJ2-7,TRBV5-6,TGTGCCAGCAGCTTGGCAGGGATTCCTGGCGAGCAGTACTTC,CASSLAGIPGEQYF
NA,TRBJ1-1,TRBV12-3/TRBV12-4,TGTGCCAGCAGTTTACTACTGAACACTGAAGCTTTCTTT,CASSLLLNTEAFF
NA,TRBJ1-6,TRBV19,TGTGCCAGTAGTGGGGGCCTTTCACCCCTCCACTTT,CASSGGLSPLHF
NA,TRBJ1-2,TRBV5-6,TGTGCCAGCAGCTTGGTTGGGCATCCGACCTCCTATGGCTACACCTTC,CASSLVGHPTSYGYTF
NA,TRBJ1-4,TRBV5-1,TGCGCCAGCGCCGTCCGGGATCCAACTAATGAAAAACTGTTTTTT,CASAVRDPTNEKLFF
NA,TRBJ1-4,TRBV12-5,TGTGCTAGTGGTTTGGGGTGGGCTGGGGAAAAACTGTTTTTT,CASGLGWAGEKLFF
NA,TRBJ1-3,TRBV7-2,TGTGCCAGCAGCTTAGGAACAGCTGGAAACACCATATATTTT,CASSLGTAGNTIYF
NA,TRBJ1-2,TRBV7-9,TGTGCCAGCAAGAGTCCCCACAGCTATGGCTACACCTTC,CASKSPHSYGYTF
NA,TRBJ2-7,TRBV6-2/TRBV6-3,TGTGCCAGCAGTTACCCAGCTAGGGTCATAGCGGCGGTCTCCTACGAGCAGTACTTC,CASSYPARVIAAVSYEQYF